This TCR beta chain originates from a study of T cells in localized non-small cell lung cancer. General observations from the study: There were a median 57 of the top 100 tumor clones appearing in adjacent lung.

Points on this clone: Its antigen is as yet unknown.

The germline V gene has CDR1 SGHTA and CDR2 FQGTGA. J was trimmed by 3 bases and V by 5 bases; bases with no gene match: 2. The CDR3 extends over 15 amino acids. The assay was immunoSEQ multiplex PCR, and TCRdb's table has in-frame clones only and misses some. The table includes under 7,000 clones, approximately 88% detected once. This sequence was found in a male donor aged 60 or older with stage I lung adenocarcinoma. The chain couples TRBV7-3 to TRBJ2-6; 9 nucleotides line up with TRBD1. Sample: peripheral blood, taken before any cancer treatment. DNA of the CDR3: TGTGCCAGCAGCCGGACAGGGGTTGGGGCCAACGTCCTGACTTTC. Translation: CASSRTGVGANVLTF.